This T cell receptor beta chain was captured in a study of CD8 T cells in ankylosing spondylitis. Quantitative barcoded 5'-RACE was used to prepare TCR beta libraries. TCRdb analysed the 5' RACE reads with MiXCR anew, one entry per CDR3 protein. In the table there are approximately 110,000 distinct CDR3 sequences, nearly 25% of which are singletons. Of note for this clonotype: As yet, its antigen is unknown.

The study's findings and limits: Certain motif variants had earlier been reported in reactive arthritis synovial fluid and blood.

This CDR3 contains 13 residues. Germline V gives CDR1 SNHLY, CDR2 FYNNEI. The V end lost 4 bases, the J end lost 4 bases, and 9 bases lay between the germline ends. The TCR originated in a male donor with ankylosing spondylitis. This sequence joins TRBV2 and TRBJ2-3; D perhaps matches TRBD2 (5 bases). Sequencing used synovial fluid, either unsorted or a sorted T cell fraction (not recorded which). CDR3 residues: CASSGVLADTQYF. CDR3 bases: TGTGCCAGCAGTGGGGTACTAGCAGATACGCAGTATTTT.